The 13 T cell receptor beta chains reported below all come from one sample, sequenced in a study of PD-1 blockade in mismatch repair-deficient tumors. Method: immunoSEQ multiplex PCR; TCRdb's copy keeps in-frame clones and lacks some. The data hold about 120,000 clones, with 60% to 85% observed a single time. Sequenced here: peripheral blood, sampled 60 to 65 weeks after starting pembrolizumab. The receptors were gathered from an adult with mismatch repair-deficient cancer.

The V call is TRBV18, the J call TRBJ2-6; D is unresolved. V shed 5 bases and J shed 0 bases, with 17 bases lying between them. Germline assignment: CDR1 KGHSH and CDR2 LQKENI. This CDR3 comprises 18 residues. CDR3 sequence: CASSSQDKGTSGANVLTF. DNA of the CDR3: TGTGCCAGCTCATCCCAAGACAAGGGTACCTCTGGGGCCAACGTCCTGACTTTC.

This chain links TRBV19 with TRBJ2-6; D is ambiguous. This CDR3 spans 17 amino acids. CDR1 is LNHDA and CDR2 is SQIVND in the germline V gene (reference sequence). The V end lost 3 bases, the J end lost 0 bases, and 12 bases lay between the germline ends. CDR3 nucleotides: TGTGCCAGTAGTATTAGTCGACCCTTCTCTGGGGCCAACGTCCTGACTTTC. It encodes CASSISRPFSGANVLTF.

CDR3 nucleotide sequence: TGTGCCAGCAGCTCAAGGACAGGGAAAGAGACCCAGTACTTC. Translation gives CASSSRTGKETQYF. The V call is TRBV13, the J call TRBJ2-5, with 8 bases aligning to TRBD1. V was pared by 4 bases and J by 3 bases, with 4 bases of the junction left unmatched. Germline V lookup: CDR1 PRHDT, CDR2 FYEKMQ (reference sequence). There are 14 residues in the CDR3.

The chain couples TRBV18 to TRBJ1-2; possible D gene TRBD1, 6 bases. Germline loops: CDR1 KGHSH, CDR2 LQKENI. V lost 3 bases to trimming and J lost 0 bases, with 14 bases between them. The CDR3 loop spans 16 amino acids. DNA of the CDR3: TGTGCCAGCTCACCCCCGTCCCGGGACACTAACTATGGCTACACCTTC. Translating it yields CASSPPSRDTNYGYTF.

This chain connects TRBV7-4 to TRBJ2-7, with TRBD1 matching over 7 bases. This CDR3 region has 16 residues. V lost 4 bases and J lost 2; bases outside the gene matches: 11. Germline lookup yields CDR1 SGHVT and CDR2 SQSDAQ. The CDR3 sequence: CASSSQPGGVTYEQYF. The CDR3 region has the DNA TGTGCCAGCAGCTCCCAACCAGGGGGAGTAACCTACGAGCAGTACTTC.

J is TRBJ1-4 and V is TRBV5-1; the D is unclear. Germline loops: CDR1 SGHRS, CDR2 YFSETQ. Between the trimmed V and J ends, which lost 5 bases and 7 bases, there was a span of 12 bases. The CDR3 covers 13 residues. The CDR3 nucleotides read TGCGCCAGCAGGATAGAGGATTCTGAAAAACTGTTTTTT. The encoded protein is CASRIEDSEKLFF.

This chain joins TRBV27 and TRBJ2-7; D is tentatively TRBD1 or TRBD2 (5 bases each). In germline, CDR1 is MNHEY, CDR2 SMNVEV (reference sequence). V gave up 2 bases and J gave up 5 bases, with 16 bases separating them. The CDR3 runs to 15 residues. CDR3 nucleotides: TGTGCCAGCAGTTTAACCGAGGGACCCCACCACGAGCAGTACTTC. It encodes CASSLTEGPHHEQYF.

The genes are TRBV25-1 and TRBJ2-5; the D gene is possibly TRBD1 (5 bases). This CDR3 comprises 14 residues. With 2 bases removed from V and 3 bases from J, the gap between germline ends came to 10 bases. Looked up from germline, CDR1 is MGHDK and CDR2 is SYGVNS. Written as DNA, the CDR3 is TGTGCCAGCAGTGAACCAGGGCGGAAAGAGACCCAGTACTTC. This gives the protein CASSEPGRKETQYF.

The rearrangement links TRBV4-2 to TRBJ2-3; maybe TRBD2 (6 bases). V lost 4 bases and J lost 0, with 8 bases in between. The CDR3 has 14 amino acids. Germline CDR1 and CDR2: LGHNA and YNFKEQ. The CDR3, as DNA: TGTGCCAGCAGCCCACGGGGGAGCACAGATACGCAGTATTTT. This sequence encodes CASSPRGSTDTQYF.

The chain joins TRBV7-2 to TRBJ2-7; 11 bases match TRBD2. The CDR3 runs to 14 residues. V shed 2 bases and J 4 bases; nucleotides not matched to a gene: 1. Looked up from germline, CDR1 is SGHTA and CDR2 is FQGNSA. DNA for the CDR3: TGTGCCAGCAGCTTAACTAGCGGGAGTTACGAGCAGTACTTC. Translated: CASSLTSGSYEQYF.

The chain has TRBV19 and TRBJ2-7, with D hard to call. The CDR3 runs to 15 residues. Trimming removed 5 bases at V and 1 base at J, with 15 bases between. Germline V lookup: CDR1 LNHDA, CDR2 SQIVND (reference sequence). The CDR3 here is CASSDRSGNSYEQYF. CDR3 sequence (DNA): TGTGCCAGTAGTGATCGCAGTGGGAATTCCTACGAGCAGTACTTC.

The rearrangement joins TRBV21-1 to TRBJ2-5. TRBV21-1 is noted as a pseudogene. This CDR3 region has 14 residues. This CDR3 reads CASTTEGENSTQYF. The CDR3 bases are TGTGCCAGCACCACCGAAGGGGAGAACAGTACCCAGTACTTC.

This clone was picked up one time. This chain connects TRBV7-2 to TRBJ2-3; 12 bases match TRBD2. J gave up 1 base and V 2 bases, and 4 bases lay outside the gene matches. Germline assignment: CDR1 SGHTA and CDR2 FQGNSA. The CDR3 runs to 17 residues. CDR3 nucleotides: TGTGCCAGCAGCTTACCAGCTAGCGGGAGGGGCACAGATACGCAGTATTTT. Translating gives CASSLPASGRGTDTQYF.